Detailed here is one T cell receptor (beta chain). Antigen: not known. CDR3 length equals 13 residues. Germline values: CDR1 SGHKS, CDR2 YYEKEE (reference sequence). V lost 4 bases and J 3 bases, leaving 11 bases between the germline ends. This sample stems from a study of OX40 agonist ivuxolimab in advanced cancers. Study at large: The study gave patients intravenous ivuxolimab at 0.01 to 10 mg/kg every 2 weeks. The eligibility criteria allowed prior anti-PD-1, anti-PD-L1 or anti-CTLA-4 therapy, and about 40% had some. Overall study results and limits: CD4+ and CD8+ blood T cells expanded clonally by week 6 at 0.1 to 3.0 mg/kg.

TCRdb keeps only in-frame clones here, not all; method: immunoSEQ multiplex PCR. The repertoire has 90,000 to 95,000 clones, 87% of them found once; the top ten carry approximately 4%. This chain links TRBV5-5 with TRBJ2-7, with D uncertain. The specimen was CD4+ or CD8+ T cells sorted from blood, collected in a trial of the OX40 agonist ivuxolimab. The sequence derives from an adult with an advanced solid tumor such as melanoma, head and neck, liver or kidney cancer. The CDR3 sequence is CASSLPGVYEQYF. Here the CDR3 DNA reads TGTGCCAGCAGCCTCCCGGGTGTCTACGAGCAGTACTTC.